One and the same sample provided the 13 T cell receptor beta chains below, sequenced in a study of CD8+CD57+ T cells in acquired aplastic anemia. Both TCR beta VDJ combination and CDR3 sequence profiling were carried out. Genomic DNA was the template for this profiling. MiXCR was run by TCRdb on the reads, yielding one entry per CDR3 protein. The data contain roughly 160,000 distinct CDR3 sequences, under 55% of them singletons. Patients selected for sequencing had displayed CD8+CD57+ cell expansion by flow cytometry. Sequenced sample: sorted CD4+, CD8+, or CD8+CD57+ T cells (not recorded which) from PBMCs. The receptors derive from a human donor with aplastic anemia.

This clonotype was detected a few times. This chain joins TRBV2 and TRBJ2-7; tentative D call: TRBD2 (6 bases). The V end was cut by 3 bases, the J end by 6 bases, with 12 bases between. Germline V gives CDR1 SNHLY, CDR2 FYNNEI. The CDR3 totals 13 residues. CDR3 residues: CASSDSRRGEQYF. The CDR3 nucleotides are TGTGCCAGCAGTGACAGTAGGAGGGGCGAGCAGTACTTC.

This chain uses TRBV5-6 with TRBJ1-4; tentative D call: TRBD1 (5 bases). Germline loops: CDR1 SGHDT, CDR2 YYEEEE. This CDR3 contains 14 residues. V gave up 0 bases and J gave up 6 bases, with 9 bases separating them. CDR3: CASSLGDGDEKLFF. CDR3 DNA: TGTGCCAGCAGCTTGGGGGACGGGGATGAAAAACTGTTTTTT.

The CDR3 spells CASMEGLAEFQETQYF. In DNA, the CDR3 is TGCGCCAGCATGGAGGGGCTAGCGGAATTCCAAGAGACCCAGTACTTC. The chain is built from TRBV10-2 and TRBJ2-5, with 7 nucleotides matching TRBD2. CDR1 is WSHSY and CDR2 is SAAADI in the germline V gene. This CDR3 is built from 16 residues. V trimming: 7 bases; J trimming: 1 base; junction bases outside the gene matches: 12.

V usage is TRBV2 and J usage is TRBJ1-5; D gene uncertain. From germline, CDR1 is SNHLY and CDR2 FYNNEI. V lost 4 bases and J 6 bases, leaving 16 bases between the germline ends. This CDR3 spans 15 amino acids. As DNA, the CDR3 is TGTGCCAGCAGTGTTTCCTGGATGGGTAGTCAGCCCCAGCATTTT. It yields the protein CASSVSWMGSQPQHF.

This sequence joins TRBV7-8 and TRBJ2-5; TRBD1 matches 9 bases. J was trimmed by 5 bases and V by 3 bases; bases with no gene match: 7. Germline V gene data show CDR1 as SGHVS and CDR2 as FQNEAQ. The CDR3 extends over 15 amino acids. The CDR3 nucleotides are TGTGCCAGCAGCTTGGGGACAGGGAGTCGGGAGACCCAGTACTTC. It specifies CASSLGTGSRETQYF.

This clonotype was detected only once. V usage is TRBV2 and J usage is TRBJ2-5; D not resolved. Germline values: CDR1 SNHLY, CDR2 FYNNEI. The CDR3 has 13 residues. V lost 7 bases, J lost 1 base, and 10 bases lay in between. The CDR3 here is CASIWQIQETQYF. The CDR3 nucleotides are TGTGCCAGCATTTGGCAAATCCAAGAGACCCAGTACTTC.

This clonotype has a handful of counts. A much larger clone differs by one base, so this may be a read error. The chain has TRBV20-1 and TRBJ2-7, with 7 bases that match TRBD2. CDR1 is DFQATT and CDR2 is SNEGSKA in the germline V gene (reference sequence). The CDR3 sequence is 14 residues long. The CDR3 DNA reads as TGCAGGGCTAGACCGACTAGTGGGGGGGGAGGGCAGTACTTC. This gives the protein CRARPTSGGGGQYF.

This clonotype has at least ten counts. The V call is TRBV7-9, the J call TRBJ2-1; a weak D match, TRBD2 (5 bases). The germline gives CDR1 SEHNR, CDR2 FQNEAQ (reference sequence). Trimming shortened V by 1 base and J by 10 bases, and 14 bases separated the two germline ends. The CDR3 loop spans 14 amino acids. DNA for the CDR3: TGTGCCAGCAGCTTAGGAGGCCTCTCGGGGGAGCAGTTCTTC. Its translation: CASSLGGLSGEQFF.

Details on this clonotype: Relative to the germline gene, one junction end is altered; a read error may explain this. The rearrangement links TRBV24-1 to TRBJ2-1; tentatively, D is TRBD1 (6 bases). The CDR3 totals 16 residues. Germline CDR1 KGHDR, CDR2 SFDVKD. The CDR3 here is CATNDVGRGRYNEQFF. The CDR3 DNA sequence: TGTGCCACCAATGATGTAGGCAGGGGAAGGTACAATGAGCAGTTCTTC.

Concerning this clonotype: A much larger clone lies a single base off, so this may be a read error. The genes are TRBV25-1 and TRBJ2-5, with D perhaps matching TRBD1 or TRBD2 (5 bases each). The CDR3 covers 13 residues. Germline values: CDR1 MGHDK, CDR2 SYGVNS. The V end lost 4 bases, the J end lost 9 bases, and 15 bases lay between the germline ends. CDR3 sequence reads: CASSGGHYGAQYF. DNA of the CDR3: TGTGCCAGCAGTGGGGGCCATTACGGGGCCCAGTACTTC.

This clonotype was detected many times. The chain carries TRBV7-3 and TRBJ2-7; a possible D gene is TRBD1 (6 bases). Trimming pared 5 bases from V and 2 bases from J, leaving 10 bases between. This CDR3 contains 13 residues. Germline V gene data show CDR1 as SGHTA and CDR2 as FQGTGA. CDR3 nucleotides: TGTGCCAGCAGCCCACAGGGTCCCTACGAGCAGTACTTC. Translated, it gives CASSPQGPYEQYF.

To note about this clonotype: This may be a read error: a much more frequent sequence differs by one nucleotide. The V gene is TRBV10-3, the J gene TRBJ1-2; possibly TRBD1 for D (5 bases). The CDR3 loop spans 14 amino acids. Germline V gene sequence: CDR1 ENHRY, CDR2 SYGVKD. V gave up 5 bases and J gave up 2 bases, with 12 bases separating them. CDR3 DNA sequence: TGTGCCATCAGTTACGCGACAGAGAACTATGGCTACACCTTC. Amino acids: CAISYATENYGYTF.

The chain uses TRBV2 and TRBJ2-5; tentatively, D is TRBD1 (5 bases). Trimming pared 5 bases from V and 3 bases from J, leaving 10 bases between. The CDR3 contains 13 residues. Germline-derived CDR1 and CDR2 are SNHLY and FYNNEI. The CDR3 is CASSSDRKETQYF. The CDR3 DNA sequence: TGTGCCAGCAGTAGCGACAGAAAAGAGACCCAGTACTTC.